This T cell receptor (beta chain) was obtained from a study of cytomegalovirus exposure and HLA in healthy donors. Study-level results: Usually a TCR sequence was rare, but some public TCRs were found in many donors. Subsequent analysis revealed that first-cohort TCR clusters tended to co-occur in the 120 or so validation repertoires.

The table came from immunoSEQ multiplex PCR; TCRdb's copy has only in-frame clones and leaves some out. Of 150,000 to 200,000 clones in the sample, more than 75% are singletons; the top ten hold less than 8.5%. This CDR3 has 14 amino acids. The V and J ends lost 1 base and 6 bases respectively, with 14 bases between them. Germline-derived CDR1 and CDR2 are SGHTS and YDEGEE. This clone came up a few times. The antigen remains undetermined. The sequence was obtained from a man aged 18-30 years in good health and CMV-seropositive. The specimen was PBMCs. V and J are TRBV5-8 and TRBJ2-7, with unresolved D. Here the CDR3 reads CASSLWAVPREQYF. CDR3 bases: TGTGCCAGCAGCTTGTGGGCAGTCCCCCGCGAGCAGTACTTC.